This T cell receptor beta chain was identified during a study of cytomegalovirus exposure and HLA in healthy donors. Study results and limitations: The study recorded more than 150 TCR beta chains that were cytomegalovirus-associated. Most TCR sequences showed up rarely, but some public TCRs showed up in many donors.

Trimming cost V 0 bases and J 6 bases; bases outside gene matches: 7. This CDR3 comprises 15 residues. Germline V gene data show CDR1 as LGHNA and CDR2 as YSLEER. The donors were part of the validation cohort, which consisted of under 150 subjects and was separate from the first cohort of 670 or so subjects. Concerning this clone: The antigen remains undetermined.

Clones were sequenced by immunoSEQ multiplex PCR, and TCRdb holds only the in-frame ones, with some missing. The data show about 110,000 clones, approximately 95% seen once. The material sequenced was PBMCs. The chain uses TRBV4-3 and TRBJ1-2; the match to TRBD1 covers 7 bases. This receptor was identified in a young woman in good health and CMV-seronegative. The DNA of the CDR3 is TGCGCCAGCAGCCAAGATGGGCCCAGGGGGAATGGCTACACCTTC. Translated, it gives CASSQDGPRGNGYTF.